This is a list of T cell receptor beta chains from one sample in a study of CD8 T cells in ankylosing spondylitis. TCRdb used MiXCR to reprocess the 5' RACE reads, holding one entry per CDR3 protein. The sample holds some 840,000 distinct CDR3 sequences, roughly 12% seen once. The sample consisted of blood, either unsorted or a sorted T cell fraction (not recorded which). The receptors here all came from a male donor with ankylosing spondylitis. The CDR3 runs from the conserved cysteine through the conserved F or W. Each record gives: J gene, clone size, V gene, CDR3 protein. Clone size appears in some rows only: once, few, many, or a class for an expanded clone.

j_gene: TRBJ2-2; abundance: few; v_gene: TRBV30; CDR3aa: CAWSREYTGELFF
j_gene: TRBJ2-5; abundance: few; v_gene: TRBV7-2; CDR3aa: CASSQVYQETQYF
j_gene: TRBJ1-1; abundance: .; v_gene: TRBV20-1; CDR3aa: CSARKGGVATEAFF
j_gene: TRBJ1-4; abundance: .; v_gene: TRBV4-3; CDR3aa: CASSPGGPYEKLFF
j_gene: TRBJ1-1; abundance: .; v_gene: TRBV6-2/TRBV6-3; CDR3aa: CASSHGRGTEAFF
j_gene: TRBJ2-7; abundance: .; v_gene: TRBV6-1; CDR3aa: CASSEARAENSYEQYF
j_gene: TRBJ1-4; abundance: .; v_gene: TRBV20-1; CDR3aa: CSAKQGAGEKLFF
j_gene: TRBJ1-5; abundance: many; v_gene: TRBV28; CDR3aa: CASSSPGRNQPQHF
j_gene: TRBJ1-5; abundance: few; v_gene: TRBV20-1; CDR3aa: CSVDRGNQPQHF
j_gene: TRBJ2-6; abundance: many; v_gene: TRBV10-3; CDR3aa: CAVRQDSGANVLTF
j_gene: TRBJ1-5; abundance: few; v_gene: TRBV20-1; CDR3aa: CSALGGTGGQPQHF
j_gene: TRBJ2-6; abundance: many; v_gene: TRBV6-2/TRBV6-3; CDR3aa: CASSHGGSGANVLTF
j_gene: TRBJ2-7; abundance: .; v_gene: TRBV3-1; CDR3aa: CASSQSRSYEQYF
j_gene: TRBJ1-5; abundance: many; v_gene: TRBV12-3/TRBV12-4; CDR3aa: CASRIEVQPQHF
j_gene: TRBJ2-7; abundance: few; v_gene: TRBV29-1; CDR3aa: CSVEDSVSGRSSF
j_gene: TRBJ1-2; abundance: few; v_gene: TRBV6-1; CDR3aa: CASSEVGDPNYGYTF
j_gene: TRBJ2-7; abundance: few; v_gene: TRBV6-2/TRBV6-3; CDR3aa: CASSYITASRPYEQYF
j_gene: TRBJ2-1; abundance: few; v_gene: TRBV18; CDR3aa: CASSPVSVQGFYNEQFF
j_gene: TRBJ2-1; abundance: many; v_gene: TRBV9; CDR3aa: CASSVAGGYHNEQFF
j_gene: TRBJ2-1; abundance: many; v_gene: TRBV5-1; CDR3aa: CASSLLAAYNEQFF
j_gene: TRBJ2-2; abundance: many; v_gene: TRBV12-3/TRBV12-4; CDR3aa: CASSYVRRLFF
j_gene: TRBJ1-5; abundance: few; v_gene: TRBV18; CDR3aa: CASSPLGSSNQPQHF
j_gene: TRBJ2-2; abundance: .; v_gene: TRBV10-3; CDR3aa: CAIPQDRENTGELFF
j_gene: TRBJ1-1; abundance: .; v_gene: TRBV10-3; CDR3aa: CAITRDSATEAFF
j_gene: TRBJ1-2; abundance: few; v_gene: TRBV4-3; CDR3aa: CASSQDGNRVDGYTF
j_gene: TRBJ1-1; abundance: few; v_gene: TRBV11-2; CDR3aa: CASRSPRNTEAFF
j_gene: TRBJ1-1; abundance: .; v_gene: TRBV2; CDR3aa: CASGPGFLGYTEAFF
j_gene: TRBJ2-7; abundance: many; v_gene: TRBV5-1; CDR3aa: CASSLEVYEQYF
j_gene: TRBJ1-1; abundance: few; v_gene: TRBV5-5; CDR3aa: CASSPLPDTEAFF
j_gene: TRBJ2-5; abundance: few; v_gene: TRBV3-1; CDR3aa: CASSHAGRGRETQYF
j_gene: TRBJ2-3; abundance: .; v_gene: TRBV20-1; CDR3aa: CSASGSGRGVSGTDTQYF